This T cell receptor beta chain was retrieved from a study of graft-versus-host responses after intestinal transplantation. For the study at large: Grafts were multivisceral, liver-intestinal, or isolated intestinal. Recipients uniformly received anti-thymocyte globulin induction, followed by tacrolimus and steroids for roughly 3 years.

Findings and limits, study-wide: Detection of GvH clones occurred in recipient marrow, and some had their first appearance in ileum or blood.

Assay: immunoSEQ multiplex PCR; the TCRdb copy retains only in-frame clones and omits some. The table includes more than 75,000 clones, 75% to 95% detected once. This clone was seen just once. Its target is unknown. The clonotype comes from a human donor who was the organ donor for an intestinal transplant. The material was unstimulated CD4+ T cells sorted from spleen or lymph node cells, obtained before transplant.

The CDR3 DNA sequence: TGTGCCAGTGCTAGCGGGAGGGCCGGCACAGATACGCAGTATTTT. This gives the protein CASASGRAGTDTQYF. The rearrangement links TRBV19 to TRBJ2-3; TRBD2 matches at 12 bases. The ends lost 8 bases at V and 1 base at J; junction bases unmatched: 4. Germline CDR1 and CDR2: LNHDA and SQIVND (reference sequence). The CDR3 length is 15 residues.